The clone carrying this T cell receptor beta chain was counted ten times or more. TCRdb independently ran MiXCR on the reads; one entry per CDR3 protein. The sample lists some 600,000 distinct CDR3 sequences; 20% to 25% were seen once. This sample is part of a study of T cell repertoires in cytomegalovirus infection. The sample was CD8+ T cells from PBMCs. The sequence derives from a human donor in good health (CMV status not recorded). Some clones in this sample may be carry-over from other donors' samples.

This CDR3 reads CASSSKILQNTEAFF. The CDR3 nucleotides are TGTGCCAGCAGCTCCAAAATTTTACAGAACACTGAAGCTTTCTTT. V is TRBV7-2 and J is TRBJ1-1; no clear D gene. V was cut by 4 bases and J by 1 base, with 13 bases left in between. Looked up from germline, CDR1 is SGHTA and CDR2 is FQGNSA. The CDR3 is made up of 15 amino acids.